This is a list of T cell receptor beta chains from one sample in a study of blood T cells in healthy people across ages. TCRdb called the 5' RACE reads again in MiXCR, with one record for every CDR3 protein. The sample has 850,000 to 1,000,000 distinct CDR3 sequences; roughly 50% are singletons. Sample: blood. These TCRs come from a woman in her sixties in good health. Each CDR3 is given with its conserved first and last residue. A D gene is named only where the DNA matches it firmly. Some rows have no size entry. The others give once, few or many, or a class for an expanded clone.

j_call: TRBJ2-3
clone_size: -
v_call: TRBV13
d_call: TRBD2
cdr3_nt: TGTGCCAGCAGCTACCCGGGTAGCGGGGAAATCACAGATACGCAGTATTTT
cdr3_aa: CASSYPGSGEITDTQYF

j_call: TRBJ1-5
clone_size: many
v_call: TRBV29-1
d_call: -
cdr3_nt: TGCAGCGTTGGGGAGGGGAGCAATCAGCCCCAGCATTTT
cdr3_aa: CSVGEGSNQPQHF

j_call: TRBJ1-1
clone_size: -
v_call: TRBV5-5
d_call: -
cdr3_nt: TGTGCCAGCAGATCCGAGAACATGAACACTGAAGCTTTCTTT
cdr3_aa: CASRSENMNTEAFF

j_call: TRBJ2-1
clone_size: -
v_call: TRBV4-1
d_call: -
cdr3_nt: TGCGCCAGCAGCCAAGGACTAAGGAATCCTCTACGCGAGCAGTTCTTC
cdr3_aa: CASSQGLRNPLREQFF

j_call: TRBJ1-4
clone_size: few
v_call: TRBV20-1
d_call: -
cdr3_nt: TGCAGTGCTAGTGGTCAGCTTAATGAAAAACTGTTTTTT
cdr3_aa: CSASGQLNEKLFF

j_call: TRBJ1-6
clone_size: -
v_call: TRBV28
d_call: -
cdr3_nt: TGTGCCAGCAGTCCGAGGGCAGGGAATTCACCCCTCCACTTT
cdr3_aa: CASSPRAGNSPLHF

j_call: TRBJ1-5
clone_size: -
v_call: TRBV10-3
d_call: -
cdr3_nt: TGTGCCACGAGAGGGTGGGGGGATCAGCCCCAGCATTTT
cdr3_aa: CATRGWGDQPQHF

j_call: TRBJ1-2
clone_size: -
v_call: TRBV5-6
d_call: TRBD1
cdr3_nt: TGTGCCAGCAGCATACCGGGACAGGGCGCCGGATATGGCTACACCTTC
cdr3_aa: CASSIPGQGAGYGYTF

j_call: TRBJ2-1
clone_size: -
v_call: TRBV7-2
d_call: -
cdr3_nt: TGTGCCAGCAGCTTTAGCTCACTAGAGCAGTTCTTC
cdr3_aa: CASSFSSLEQFF

j_call: TRBJ2-3
clone_size: once
v_call: TRBV20-1
d_call: TRBD2
cdr3_nt: TGCAGTGCTAGACTGAGAAGGACTAGCGGGCTAGAGGTGGATACGCAGTATTTT
cdr3_aa: CSARLRRTSGLEVDTQYF

j_call: TRBJ2-3
clone_size: -
v_call: TRBV12-3/TRBV12-4
d_call: TRBD2
cdr3_nt: TGTGCCAGCATCAAGGGGCGGGAGTTCACAGATACGCAGTATTTT
cdr3_aa: CASIKGREFTDTQYF

j_call: TRBJ2-3
clone_size: -
v_call: TRBV4-1
d_call: -
cdr3_nt: TGCGCCAGCGGACTCCTTCCGACATCTAGCACAGATACGCAGTATTTT
cdr3_aa: CASGLLPTSSTDTQYF

j_call: TRBJ2-1
clone_size: -
v_call: TRBV18
d_call: -
cdr3_nt: TGTGCCAGCTCACAACAGAAGGGCCCAAGACGGGCCAATGAGCAGTTCTTC
cdr3_aa: CASSQQKGPRRANEQFF

j_call: TRBJ2-3
clone_size: few
v_call: TRBV4-2
d_call: -
cdr3_nt: TGTGCCAGCAGCCAAGTACCCCAGGGGTTTATCACAGATACGCAGTATTTT
cdr3_aa: CASSQVPQGFITDTQYF

j_call: TRBJ2-7
clone_size: -
v_call: TRBV11-2
d_call: -
cdr3_nt: TGTGCCAGCAGCTTATTGCCGGGACTGACTATCTACGAGCAGTACTTC
cdr3_aa: CASSLLPGLTIYEQYF

j_call: TRBJ2-7
clone_size: few
v_call: TRBV3-1
d_call: -
cdr3_nt: TGTGCCAGCAGCCATAAGGGGTCGAACTACGAGCAGTACTTC
cdr3_aa: CASSHKGSNYEQYF

j_call: TRBJ2-7
clone_size: -
v_call: TRBV7-2
d_call: -
cdr3_nt: TGTGCCAGCAGCTTAGTACCTCGGGGCTCCTACAATGAGCAGTACTTC
cdr3_aa: CASSLVPRGSYNEQYF

j_call: TRBJ2-5
clone_size: few
v_call: TRBV6-1
d_call: -
cdr3_nt: TGTGCCAGCAGTGAAGCGAGGGCACGCGAGTACTTC
cdr3_aa: CASSEARAREYF

j_call: TRBJ2-7
clone_size: few
v_call: TRBV4-3
d_call: TRBD1
cdr3_nt: TGCGCCAGCAGTCCAGTGCGGGACAGGGACTACGAGCAGTACTTC
cdr3_aa: CASSPVRDRDYEQYF

j_call: TRBJ1-6
clone_size: -
v_call: TRBV6-5
d_call: -
cdr3_nt: TGTGCCAGCAGTTACGGGGGGGGGCGGTATTCACCCCTCCACTTT
cdr3_aa: CASSYGGGRYSPLHF

j_call: TRBJ1-2
clone_size: -
v_call: TRBV28
d_call: TRBD1
cdr3_nt: TGTGCCAGCAGAACTCCGGGACAGGGGGCGCGGGGCTACACCTTC
cdr3_aa: CASRTPGQGARGYTF

j_call: TRBJ1-1
clone_size: once
v_call: TRBV5-6
d_call: -
cdr3_nt: TGTGCCAGCAGCTTATTCAGGGGTTTTAGCACTGAAGCTTTCTTT
cdr3_aa: CASSLFRGFSTEAFF

j_call: TRBJ2-5
clone_size: -
v_call: TRBV7-3
d_call: TRBD2
cdr3_nt: TGTGCCAGCAGCTTAGTTGAGCGGGAGGTTGTACAAGAGACCCAGTACTTC
cdr3_aa: CASSLVEREVVQETQYF

j_call: TRBJ2-1
clone_size: -
v_call: TRBV3-1
d_call: TRBD2
cdr3_nt: TGTGCCAGCAGCTTTATTAGCGGGAATCGTAATGAGCAGTTCTTC
cdr3_aa: CASSFISGNRNEQFF

j_call: TRBJ2-3
clone_size: once
v_call: TRBV20-1
d_call: -
cdr3_nt: TGCAGTGCCCCGGGTAAAAGCACAGATACGCAGTATTTT
cdr3_aa: CSAPGKSTDTQYF

j_call: TRBJ2-7
clone_size: few
v_call: TRBV29-1
d_call: -
cdr3_nt: TGCAGCGTTCTAACGGGGGCCTACGAGCAGTACTTC
cdr3_aa: CSVLTGAYEQYF

j_call: TRBJ1-4
clone_size: -
v_call: TRBV15
d_call: TRBD1
cdr3_nt: TGTGCCACCAGGAAGGACAGGAAGTCAACTAATGAAAAACTGTTTTTT
cdr3_aa: CATRKDRKSTNEKLFF

j_call: TRBJ2-7
clone_size: few
v_call: TRBV28
d_call: -
cdr3_nt: TGTGCCACCCTGTCCTTGGGGGACGAGCAGTACTTC
cdr3_aa: CATLSLGDEQYF

j_call: TRBJ2-4
clone_size: -
v_call: TRBV6-6
d_call: -
cdr3_nt: TGTGCCGGCAGCCTGGGGGGTAGCAAAAACATTCAGTACTTC
cdr3_aa: CAGSLGGSKNIQYF

j_call: TRBJ1-1
clone_size: -
v_call: TRBV18
d_call: TRBD1
cdr3_nt: TGTGCCAGCGCACCGACAGGGGATGAAGCTTTCTTT
cdr3_aa: CASAPTGDEAFF

j_call: TRBJ2-5
clone_size: -
v_call: TRBV10-3
d_call: TRBD2
cdr3_nt: TGTGCCATCAGGGGAAAGAGCGGGAGGCCGCAAGAGACCCAGTACTTC
cdr3_aa: CAIRGKSGRPQETQYF

j_call: TRBJ1-4
clone_size: -
v_call: TRBV25-1
d_call: -
cdr3_nt: TGTGCCAGCAGTGAATCTAGGGGACGGGAAAAACTGTTTTTT
cdr3_aa: CASSESRGREKLFF

j_call: TRBJ1-5
clone_size: -
v_call: TRBV7-9
d_call: -
cdr3_nt: TGTGCCAGCAGCTTAGGATATTCCAGCGGTCTTAATCAGCCCCAGCATTTT
cdr3_aa: CASSLGYSSGLNQPQHF

j_call: TRBJ1-5
clone_size: -
v_call: TRBV21-1
d_call: -
cdr3_nt: TGTGCCAGCAGCAAAGCCTGGGCAGTAGGGTGGCCCCAGCATTTT
cdr3_aa: CASSKAWAVGWPQHF

j_call: TRBJ1-1
clone_size: -
v_call: TRBV28
d_call: -
cdr3_nt: TGTGCCAGCAGTGTGATTGGCTTGACTGAAGCTTTCTTT
cdr3_aa: CASSVIGLTEAFF

j_call: TRBJ1-5
clone_size: few
v_call: TRBV12-3/TRBV12-4
d_call: -
cdr3_nt: TGTGCCAGCAGTTTATGGCCCGCTTGGGGGGCGCGGGTCTATCAGCCCCAGCATTTT
cdr3_aa: CASSLWPAWGARVYQPQHF

j_call: TRBJ2-5
clone_size: many
v_call: TRBV7-2
d_call: -
cdr3_nt: TGTGCCAGCAGCCAACTAAGACTACGCCCTCGGGAGACCCAGTACTTC
cdr3_aa: CASSQLRLRPRETQYF

j_call: TRBJ2-3
clone_size: -
v_call: TRBV11-2
d_call: TRBD1
cdr3_nt: TGTGCCAGCAGCCCCCAGGGGGCCAACCAAAATACGCAGTATTTT
cdr3_aa: CASSPQGANQNTQYF

j_call: TRBJ1-2
clone_size: -
v_call: TRBV7-9
d_call: -
cdr3_nt: TGTGCCAGCAGCTCAACAGGGTTCCTGGGACCGGGACTTTATGGCTACACCTTC
cdr3_aa: CASSSTGFLGPGLYGYTF

j_call: TRBJ2-1
clone_size: -
v_call: TRBV29-1
d_call: -
cdr3_nt: TGCAGCGACACACATGGCCATGAGCAGTTCTTC
cdr3_aa: CSDTHGHEQFF

j_call: TRBJ2-7
clone_size: -
v_call: TRBV5-6
d_call: TRBD1
cdr3_nt: TGTGCCAGCAGCAACCGGGACAGGGACCCCTACGAGCAGTACTTC
cdr3_aa: CASSNRDRDPYEQYF

j_call: TRBJ2-7
clone_size: few
v_call: TRBV28
d_call: TRBD2
cdr3_nt: TGTGCCAGCAGGGCGGGAGTTCGGTACGAGCAGTACTTC
cdr3_aa: CASRAGVRYEQYF

j_call: TRBJ2-1
clone_size: -
v_call: TRBV28
d_call: -
cdr3_nt: TGTGCCAGCAGTCAGCAGGGCCTTGAGCAGTTCTTC
cdr3_aa: CASSQQGLEQFF

j_call: TRBJ1-1
clone_size: -
v_call: TRBV7-9
d_call: -
cdr3_nt: TGTGCCAGCAGCTTAGGGGTAGGCCTTGAAGCTTTCTTT
cdr3_aa: CASSLGVGLEAFF

j_call: TRBJ2-1
clone_size: few
v_call: TRBV20-1
d_call: -
cdr3_nt: TGCAGTGCCCCTAGTCGCTCCTACAATGAGCAGTTCTTC
cdr3_aa: CSAPSRSYNEQFF

j_call: TRBJ2-7
clone_size: -
v_call: TRBV29-1
d_call: -
cdr3_nt: TGCAGCGCGAAGGCCAGGGGGGATCACCAATACGAGCAGTACTTC
cdr3_aa: CSAKARGDHQYEQYF

j_call: TRBJ2-5
clone_size: -
v_call: TRBV3-1
d_call: -
cdr3_nt: TGTGCCAGCAGCCAAAACAGGGTAGCGGAGACCCAGTACTTC
cdr3_aa: CASSQNRVAETQYF

j_call: TRBJ2-4
clone_size: -
v_call: TRBV9
d_call: -
cdr3_nt: TGTGCCAGCAGCGTAGATTTTGGAGAGCAGTACTTC
cdr3_aa: CASSVDFGEQYF

j_call: TRBJ1-1
clone_size: -
v_call: TRBV12-3/TRBV12-4
d_call: -
cdr3_nt: TGTGCCAGCAAGACAGGCACTGAAGCTTTCTTT
cdr3_aa: CASKTGTEAFF

j_call: TRBJ2-4
clone_size: -
v_call: TRBV12-3/TRBV12-4
d_call: -
cdr3_nt: TGTGCCAGCAGTTTCTACGGACTAGCCAAAAACATTCAGTACTTC
cdr3_aa: CASSFYGLAKNIQYF

j_call: TRBJ2-3
clone_size: few
v_call: TRBV28
d_call: -
cdr3_nt: TGTGCCAGCCATCTTTCACAGACAGATACGCAGTATTTT
cdr3_aa: CASHLSQTDTQYF

j_call: TRBJ2-3
clone_size: -
v_call: TRBV12-3/TRBV12-4
d_call: TRBD2
cdr3_nt: TGTGCCAGCAGCCCATCAAGCGGGGGGAGCGCAGATGTGCAGTATTTT
cdr3_aa: CASSPSSGGSADVQYF

j_call: TRBJ2-7
clone_size: -
v_call: TRBV12-3/TRBV12-4
d_call: -
cdr3_nt: TGTGCCAGCAACTCATATGGTGGGTACGAGCAGTACTTC
cdr3_aa: CASNSYGGYEQYF

j_call: TRBJ2-1
clone_size: -
v_call: TRBV4-3
d_call: TRBD2
cdr3_nt: TGCGCCAGCAGCCAAAGTGTAGCGGGTATCGGGGGAAAGGAGCAGTTCTTC
cdr3_aa: CASSQSVAGIGGKEQFF

j_call: TRBJ1-2
clone_size: -
v_call: TRBV6-2/TRBV6-3
d_call: TRBD1
cdr3_nt: TGTGCCAGCAGGTTCACAGGGGCTGGCTACACCTTC
cdr3_aa: CASRFTGAGYTF

j_call: TRBJ1-2
clone_size: few
v_call: TRBV28
d_call: TRBD1
cdr3_nt: TGTGCCAGCAGTTCCGTAAGACAGGGGGCATACACCTTC
cdr3_aa: CASSSVRQGAYTF

j_call: TRBJ1-3
clone_size: -
v_call: TRBV18
d_call: -
cdr3_nt: TGTGCCAGCTCACCGACTACGAGACTGATCTCTGGAAACACCATATATTTT
cdr3_aa: CASSPTTRLISGNTIYF